What follows are 13 T cell receptor beta chains derived from one specimen sequenced in a study of technical replicates of blood from a few donors. TCRdb keeps only in-frame clones here, not all; method: immunoSEQ multiplex PCR. The sample consists of 95,000 to 100,000 clones, 96% of them appearing once. Specimen: T cells isolated from PBMCs. The source is a human donor in good health.

This chain links TRBV29-1 with TRBJ2-1; 10 bases align to TRBD2. This CDR3 region has 14 residues. In germline, CDR1 is SQVTM, CDR2 ANQGSEA. Losses at the gene ends were 7 bases for V and 9 bases for J; bases not matched to a gene: 12. The CDR3 DNA reads TGCAGCGGTGTAAGCGGGAGGGGTGGGCCTGAGCAGTTCTTC. Encoded protein: CSGVSGRGGPEQFF.

V gene TRBV5-4 combines with J gene TRBJ1-5, with D unresolved. The germline CDR1 and CDR2 sequences are SGHNT and YYREEE (reference sequence). The V end was cut by 0 bases, the J end by 4 bases, with 5 bases between. The CDR3 consists of 13 residues. CDR3 DNA sequence: TGTGCCAGCAGCTTGGGGGCTAATCAGCCCCAGCATTTT. This translates into CASSLGANQPQHF.

This clone was picked up one time. The chain has TRBV27 and TRBJ1-6, with TRBD1 matching over 8 bases. V lost 6 bases to trimming and J lost 7 bases; unmatched junction nucleotides: 5. Germline lookup yields CDR1 MNHEY and CDR2 SMNVEV (reference sequence). The CDR3 length is 14 residues. CDR3 in DNA: TGTGCCAGCAGATATCAGGGGGCAAATTCACCCCTCCACTTT. It yields the protein CASRYQGANSPLHF.

This chain joins TRBV28 and TRBJ2-5; tentatively, D is TRBD2 (5 bases). The CDR3 contains 16 residues. V was trimmed by 4 bases and J by 2 bases, leaving 17 bases between them. CDR1 is MDHEN, CDR2 SYDVKM, per germline. CDR3 in amino acids: CASSSLSLALQETQYF. CDR3 DNA: TGTGCCAGCAGTTCCCTCTCCCTAGCTCTTCAAGAGACCCAGTACTTC.

The chain joins TRBV6-1 to TRBJ1-2; D gene uncertain. With 0 bases removed from V and 5 bases from J, the gap between germline ends came to 7 bases. The CDR3 extends over 13 amino acids. Germline V gene sequence: CDR1 MNHNS, CDR2 SASEGT. In nucleotides, the CDR3 is TGTGCCAGCAGTGAAGCTAGAGAGTATGGCTACACCTTC. Its translation: CASSEAREYGYTF.

The J gene is TRBJ2-1, the V gene TRBV15; 7 bases are a match to TRBD2. V was clipped by 0 bases and J by 8 bases; unmatched bases: 7. The CDR3 contains 15 residues. Germline V gives CDR1 LNHNV, CDR2 YYDKDF (reference sequence). The CDR3 sequence is CATSREGTIFDEQFF. For the CDR3, the DNA is TGTGCCACCAGCAGAGAGGGGACTATTTTCGATGAGCAGTTCTTC. Together with reference TRBV15 and TRBJ2-1, the CDR3 gives the full variable domain: DAMVIQNPRYQVTQFGKPVTLSCSQTLNHNVMYWYQQKSSQAPKLLFHYYDKDFNNEADTPDNFQSRRPNTSFCFLDIRSPGLGDTAMYLCATSREGTIFDEQFFGPGTRLTVL.

CDR3 bases: TGCGCCAGCAGCCCGGGGCGTACAGGGGATTTGGACGAGCAGTACTTC. Translating gives CASSPGRTGDLDEQYF. The chain recombines TRBV5-1 with TRBJ2-7; 7 bases are shared with TRBD1. The CDR3 consists of 16 residues. V lost 4 bases to trimming and J lost 5 bases; unmatched junction nucleotides: 15. Germline V lookup: CDR1 SGHRS, CDR2 YFSETQ.

This chain connects TRBV7-9 to TRBJ2-3; TRBD2 aligns across 11 bases. Germline V gives CDR1 SEHNR, CDR2 FQNEAQ (reference sequence). CDR3 length equals 14 residues. The junction had 0 bases not matched to a gene; V was cut back by 6 bases and J by 1 base. The CDR3 bases are TGTGCCAGCAGGACTAGCGGGGGCACAGATACGCAGTATTTT. Translated, it gives CASRTSGGTDTQYF. Variable domain in full (rest from reference TRBV7-9 and TRBJ2-3): DTGVSQNPRHKITKRGQNVTFRCDPISEHNRLYWYRQTLGQGPEFLTYFQNEAQLEKSRLLSDRFSAERPKGSFSTLEIQRTEQGDSAMYLCASRTSGGTDTQYFGPGTRLTVL.

The gene calls are TRBV4-1 and TRBJ2-1; 9 positions match TRBD1. The CDR3 is 15 amino acids. V was pared by 3 bases and J by 7 bases, with 7 bases of the junction left unmatched. Per germline, CDR1 MGHRA and CDR2 YSYEKL. The CDR3 spells CASSQIPGQGNEQFF. Here the CDR3 DNA reads TGCGCCAGCAGCCAGATACCGGGACAGGGAAATGAGCAGTTCTTC.

The V call is TRBV2, the J call TRBJ2-1; D perhaps matches TRBD2 (6 bases). Germline V CDR1 and CDR2: SNHLY, FYNNEI. The CDR3 is made up of 16 amino acids. V lost 3 bases and J lost 0, with 12 bases in between. This CDR3 is CASSDNIGSSYNEQFF. In nucleotides, the CDR3 is TGTGCCAGCAGTGACAACATCGGGAGCTCCTACAATGAGCAGTTCTTC.

Here the CDR3 reads CASSPRKDSLNTDTQYF. The CDR3 DNA sequence: TGCGCCAGCAGCCCAAGAAAAGACAGCTTAAACACAGATACGCAGTATTTT. The chain recombines TRBV5-1 with TRBJ2-3, with a possible D match to TRBD1 (5 bases). Germline-derived CDR1 and CDR2 are SGHRS and YFSETQ. Trimming stripped 4 bases from V and 2 bases from J, with 20 bases between. This CDR3 has 17 residues.

The CDR3 bases are TGTGCCAGCAGCGTAGGCGGGAGTTGGGCAGATACGCAGTATTTT. Encoded protein: CASSVGGSWADTQYF. The rearrangement links TRBV9 to TRBJ2-3; TRBD2 matches at 7 bases. The CDR3 is made up of 15 amino acids. Germline CDR1 is SGDLS and CDR2 is YYNGEE. The V gene end was trimmed by 0 bases and the J gene end by 4 bases; junction bases not matched to a gene: 5.

The chain couples TRBV5-1 to TRBJ2-3, with D maybe TRBD1 (5 bases). Looked up from germline, CDR1 is SGHRS and CDR2 is YFSETQ. V lost 2 bases to trimming and J lost 3 bases, with 7 bases between them. The CDR3 length is 13 residues. CDR3 in DNA: TGCGCCAGCAGCTTCAGGGAAACAGATACGCAGTATTTT. Translated: CASSFRETDTQYF.